The 29 T cell receptor beta chains presented below share a single source sample, sequenced in a study of immune evolution from preneoplasia to lung adenocarcinoma. Profiling relied on immunoSEQ multiplex PCR, and the TCRdb table lists in-frame clones only, not all of them. The sample holds 6,000 to 8,500 clones, around 79% seen once. Material: FFPE minimally invasive lung adenocarcinoma tissue. These receptors all come from a person between 65 and 80 years old with lung adenocarcinoma.

The rearrangement links TRBV21-1 to TRBJ2-3; TRBD2, as called in the table, went unchecked against the DNA. TRBV21-1 is a recognized pseudogene. This CDR3 comprises 17 residues. CDR3 region: CASSKGRRLTSTDTQYF. The CDR3 DNA is TGTGCCAGCAGCAAAGGGCGGCGCCTAACTAGCACAGATACGCAGTATTTT.

J is TRBJ1-4 and V is TRBV30; maybe TRBD1 (6 bases). Trimming stripped 2 bases from V and 7 bases from J, with 17 bases between. The CDR3 extends over 15 amino acids. CDR1 is GTSNPN and CDR2 is SVGIG in the germline V gene (reference sequence). CDR3 coding DNA: TGTGCCTGGAGTCTTGAGTCGGGGGGCGGTGAAAAACTGTTTTTT. It specifies CAWSLESGGGEKLFF. Full variable domain (missing parts from reference TRBV30 and TRBJ1-4): SQTIHQWPATLVQPVGSPLSLECTVEGTSNPNLYWYRQAAGRGLQLLFYSVGIGQISSEVPQNLSASRPQDRQFILSSKKLLLSDSGFYLCAWSLESGGGEKLFFGSGTQLSVL.

The chain uses TRBV10-1 and TRBJ2-5; TRBD1 matches at 9 bases. V lost 6 bases to trimming and J lost 5 bases; unmatched junction nucleotides: 7. This CDR3 has 14 residues. Germline V gene lookup returns CDR1 WNHNN and CDR2 SYGVQD (reference sequence). CDR3 amino acids: CASSAGTGMETQYF. The DNA for the CDR3 is TGCGCCAGCAGCGCCGGGACAGGGATGGAGACCCAGTACTTC.

The chain has TRBV7-2 and TRBJ2-5, with D possibly TRBD2 on 5 matching bases. Looked up from germline, CDR1 is SGHTA and CDR2 is FQGNSA. This CDR3 comprises 14 residues. Trimming shortened V by 1 base and J by 4 bases, and 10 bases separated the two germline ends. DNA for the CDR3: TGTGCCAGCAGCTTAGTTGGGCGGGTAGAGACCCAGTACTTC. This codes for CASSLVGRVETQYF.

Worth noting for this clone: Relative to the germline gene, one junction end is altered; a read error may explain this. V is TRBV29-1 and J is TRBJ1-1, with D perhaps matching TRBD1 (6 bases). The CDR3 spans 11 residues. Germline values: CDR1 SQVTM, CDR2 ANQGSEA. CDR3 DNA sequence: TGCAGCGTTTCCACCGGGGGCCCCGGTCACTTT. Protein product: CSVSTGGPGHF.

V is TRBV9 and J is TRBJ1-5, with 8 nucleotides matching TRBD1. This CDR3 contains 15 residues. Germline V CDR1 and CDR2: SGDLS, YYNGEE. V was pared by 3 bases and J by 4 bases, with 6 bases of the junction left unmatched. CDR3 DNA: TGTGCCAGCAGCGGAGGTCAGGGGGCAAATCAGCCCCAGCATTTT. Residues: CASSGGQGANQPQHF.

This clone was seen just once. V and J are TRBV18 and TRBJ2-2, with 10 bases lining up with TRBD2. This CDR3 spans 21 amino acids. Germline V lookup: CDR1 KGHSH, CDR2 LQKENI. The V and J ends lost 3 bases and 7 bases, in that order; junction bases with no gene match: 23. The CDR3 DNA reads as TGTGCCAGCTCACCGCCTATCGACAGGTCGAGCGGGAGGGCCTATCTCGGGGAGCTGTTTTTT. Protein product: CASSPPIDRSSGRAYLGELFF.

This clone was detected once. The chain has TRBV6-6 and TRBJ1-1, with TRBD1 identical over 10 bases. This CDR3 has 15 residues. V lost 0 bases, J lost 4 bases, and 2 bases stayed unmatched. The germline gives CDR1 MNHNY, CDR2 SVGAGI (reference sequence). The CDR3 loop is CASSYSRTGGTEAFF. CDR3 coding DNA: TGTGCCAGCAGTTACTCGAGGACAGGGGGCACTGAAGCTTTCTTT.

J is TRBJ1-5 and V is TRBV19, with D unresolved. This CDR3 has 14 amino acids. Germline CDR1 and CDR2: LNHDA and SQIVND (reference sequence). Trimming removed 6 bases at V and 1 base at J, with 10 bases between. In DNA form, the CDR3 reads TGTGCCAGTAGGGTTTTACAGAGCAATCAGCCCCAGCATTTT. Translating it yields CASRVLQSNQPQHF.

The chain links TRBV29-1 to TRBJ2-2; 7 bases align to TRBD1. There are 17 residues in the CDR3. The germline gives CDR1 SQVTM, CDR2 ANQGSEA. The ends lost 4 bases at V and 0 bases at J; junction bases unmatched: 11. The CDR3 nucleotides are TGCAGCGTTGCGAGGGCAGGGGGTTTCGCGAACACCGGGGAGCTGTTTTTT. Translating it yields CSVARAGGFANTGELFF.

This clone was observed a single time. The chain has TRBV5-1 and TRBJ1-1; 11 positions match TRBD1. The CDR3 contains 16 residues. From germline, CDR1 is SGHRS and CDR2 YFSETQ. V trimming: 2 bases; J trimming: 0 bases; junction bases outside the gene matches: 3. CDR3 nucleotide sequence: TGCGCCAGCAGCTTCGGGACAGGGGGTATGAACACTGAAGCTTTCTTT. Encoded protein: CASSFGTGGMNTEAFF.

The chain combines TRBV5-4 with TRBJ1-2; TRBD1 matches at 8 bases. Germline V lookup: CDR1 SGHNT, CDR2 YYREEE (reference sequence). The CDR3 sequence is 16 residues long. V lost 4 bases and J lost 5; bases outside the gene matches: 13. CDR3 sequence (DNA): TGTGCCAGCAGCGCGTCGAGTTCAGGGGGCGGGTATGGCTACACCTTC. This sequence encodes CASSASSSGGGYGYTF.

The chain uses TRBV27 and TRBJ2-5, with D possibly being TRBD2 (6 bases). The germline V and J ends were trimmed by 5 bases and 4 bases, with 20 bases remaining between them. The germline gives CDR1 MNHEY, CDR2 SMNVEV (reference sequence). The CDR3 consists of 16 residues. As DNA, the CDR3 is TGTGCCAGCAGTCCCCGAGGTATGGGAGGTGCAGAGACCCAGTACTTC. Translation gives CASSPRGMGGAETQYF.

Worth noting for this clone: A single base separates this from a much larger clone, so it may be a read error. V gene TRBV28 combines with J gene TRBJ2-7; the D is unclear. The length of the CDR3 is 19 residues. Trimming cost V 3 bases and J 3 bases, with 27 bases left between them. Germline lookup yields CDR1 MDHEN and CDR2 SYDVKM. The CDR3 sequence: CASSFTGLGETGGFYEQYF. In nucleotides, the CDR3 is TGTGCCAGCAGTTTCACCGGGCTTGGTGAGACGGGTGGGTTCTACGAGCAGTACTTC.

The chain couples TRBV11-2 to TRBJ2-7; TRBD2 aligns across 11 bases. Losses at the gene ends were 6 bases for V and 4 bases for J; bases not matched to a gene: 5. Germline lookup yields CDR1 SGHAT and CDR2 FQNNGV. The length of the CDR3 is 14 residues. CDR3 sequence (DNA): TGTGCCAGCAGTCATGGGACTAGCGGTTACGAGCAGTACTTC. This encodes CASSHGTSGYEQYF.

This clone was picked up a small number of times. This rearrangement joins TRBV27 to TRBJ1-1; D gene ambiguous. V was shortened by 2 bases and J by 0 bases, with 4 bases between the two germline ends. Germline-derived CDR1 and CDR2 are MNHEY and SMNVEV (reference sequence). This CDR3 has 13 residues. The CDR3: CASSLLLNTEAFF. CDR3 nucleotide sequence: TGTGCCAGCAGTTTACTCCTGAACACTGAAGCTTTCTTT.

The V call is TRBV7-2, the J call TRBJ2-7; 8 nucleotides match TRBD2. The V segment lost 3 bases and the J segment 1 base; nucleotides outside the gene matches: 5. The CDR3 covers 15 residues. The germline gives CDR1 SGHTA, CDR2 FQGNSA. The CDR3 nucleotides are TGTGCCAGCAGCTTGGGGCCTAGCGGGTCCTACGAGCAGTACTTC. Encoded protein: CASSLGPSGSYEQYF.

This sequence joins TRBV19 and TRBJ2-5; 9 positions agree with TRBD2. Looked up from germline, CDR1 is LNHDA and CDR2 is SQIVND (reference sequence). V was clipped by 3 bases and J by 6 bases; unmatched bases: 14. The CDR3 consists of 17 residues. This CDR3 is CASSMSPSAGGGKTQYF. The CDR3 DNA reads TGTGCCAGTAGTATGTCCCCGTCCGCGGGAGGGGGAAAGACCCAGTACTTC.

This clone appeared a few times. The chain links TRBV10-1 to TRBJ2-1; the match to TRBD2 covers 7 bases. The CDR3 consists of 16 residues. Germline values: CDR1 WNHNN, CDR2 SYGVQD (reference sequence). Trimming at V came to 6 bases and at J to 8 bases, leaving 16 bases not matched to a gene. CDR3 amino acids: CASSNALGGLRHEQFF. CDR3 DNA sequence: TGCGCCAGCAGCAACGCTCTGGGAGGGCTTAGGCATGAGCAGTTCTTC.

This clone was recorded once. This chain links TRBV29-1 with TRBJ1-2, with 8 bases fitting TRBD1. CDR1 is SQVTM and CDR2 is ANQGSEA in the germline V gene. The CDR3 extends over 12 amino acids. Unmatched junction bases numbered 5, after V lost 3 bases and J lost 8 bases. The CDR3 coding sequence is TGCAGCGTTGAGGGACAGGCGTTAGGCTACACCTTC. Protein product: CSVEGQALGYTF.

The chain recombines TRBV15 with TRBJ2-1, with D possibly TRBD1 on 6 matching bases. The germline V gene encodes CDR1 LNHNV and CDR2 YYDKDF (reference sequence). This CDR3 is built from 15 residues. The germline V and J ends were trimmed by 0 bases and 9 bases, with 15 bases remaining between them. The CDR3 DNA reads TGTGCCACCAGCAGAGATCGCCAGGGGAGCGGTGAGCAGTTCTTC. The encoded protein is CATSRDRQGSGEQFF.

The chain couples TRBV4-3 to TRBJ2-2, with D possibly TRBD2 on 6 matching bases. This CDR3 is built from 14 residues. Germline V gene sequence: CDR1 LGHNA, CDR2 YSLEER. V was trimmed by 0 bases and J by 6 bases, leaving 8 bases between them. CDR3 DNA: TGCGCCAGCAGCCAAGATTCGGGGGCCGGGGAGCTGTTTTTT. Translation: CASSQDSGAGELFF.

The J gene is TRBJ2-2, the V gene TRBV5-1; D is uncertain. This CDR3 region has 14 residues. Trimming took off 6 bases at V and 2 bases at J, with 11 bases between the two ends. The germline gives CDR1 SGHRS, CDR2 YFSETQ. CDR3 coding DNA: TGCGCCAGCAACCCCAACCCCAACACCGGGGAGCTGTTTTTT. Translation gives CASNPNPNTGELFF.

The rearrangement links TRBV5-4 to TRBJ2-5; D possibly corresponds to TRBD1 (6 bases). Germline values: CDR1 SGHNT, CDR2 YYREEE (reference sequence). The CDR3 loop spans 14 amino acids. The V end was cut by 4 bases, the J end by 1 base, with 11 bases between. CDR3 in DNA: TGTGCCAGCAGCGCATGGACAGTCCAAGAGACCCAGTACTTC. Protein product: CASSAWTVQETQYF. The full variable domain, rest sourced from reference TRBV5-4 and TRBJ2-5, is ETGVTQSPTHLIKTRGQQVTLRCSSQSGHNTVSWYQQALGQGPQFIFQYYREEENGRGNFPPRFSGLQFPNYSSELNVNALELDDSALYLCASSAWTVQETQYFGPGTRLLVL.

This chain uses TRBV4-3 with TRBJ2-1, with 12 bases fitting TRBD1. The CDR3 runs to 19 residues. Losses at the gene ends were 0 bases for V and 6 bases for J; bases not matched to a gene: 12. Germline assignment: CDR1 LGHNA and CDR2 YSLEER. The CDR3 coding sequence is TGCGCCAGCAGCCAAGATCTCACTAGGCGGGGACAGGGGGCCAATGAGCAGTTCTTC. Translation gives CASSQDLTRRGQGANEQFF.

The chain uses TRBV5-6 and TRBJ2-1; the D call may be TRBD1 or TRBD2 (6 bases each). V dropped 4 bases and J dropped 5 bases, with 13 bases sitting between them. Germline V lookup: CDR1 SGHDT, CDR2 YYEEEE. CDR3 length: 14 amino acids. CDR3 loop: CASSAEGVHNEQFF. The CDR3 nucleotides read TGTGCCAGCAGCGCGGAGGGGGTACACAATGAGCAGTTCTTC.

This sequence joins TRBV19 and TRBJ2-7; the D gene is possibly TRBD1 (6 bases). Trimming cost V 9 bases and J 7 bases, with 19 bases left between them. The CDR3 length is 13 residues. The germline V gene encodes CDR1 LNHDA and CDR2 SQIVND (reference sequence). CDR3 region: CASSDTGTEEQYF. The CDR3 DNA is TGTGCCAGCAGCGATACAGGGACGGAAGAGCAGTACTTC. The full variable domain, rest sourced from reference TRBV19 and TRBJ2-7, is DGGITQSPKYLFRKEGQNVTLSCEQNLNHDAMYWYRQDPGQGLRLIYYSQIVNDFQKGDIAEGYSVSREKKESFPLTVTSAQKNPTAFYLCASSDTGTEEQYFGPGTRLTVT.

The chain recombines TRBV5-5 with TRBJ2-7; 8 nucleotides line up with TRBD1. The germline V gene has CDR1 SGHKS and CDR2 YYEKEE (reference sequence). Germline trimming cut 4 bases from V and 0 bases from J; bases unmatched to any gene: 9. The CDR3 runs to 16 residues. CDR3 coding DNA: TGTGCCAGCAGCCCGAAGGACAGGGCGTCCTCCTACGAGCAGTACTTC. Its translation: CASSPKDRASSYEQYF.

The gene calls are TRBV19 and TRBJ2-1, with 9 nucleotides matching TRBD2. CDR3 size: 14 residues. Germline CDR1 LNHDA, CDR2 SQIVND (reference sequence). For the CDR3, the DNA is TGTACCACTAGCGGGCAGGGGAGGCACGGTGAGCAGTTCTTC. This translates into CTTSGQGRHGEQFF.